This is a list of T cell receptor beta chains from one sample in a study of OX40 agonist ivuxolimab in advanced cancers. Sequenced by immunoSEQ multiplex PCR; TCRdb stores in-frame clones only, minus some. The data show about 73,000 clones, more than 75% seen once. Source: CD4+ or CD8+ T cells sorted from blood, taken in a trial of the OX40 agonist ivuxolimab. These receptor sequences come from an adult with an advanced solid tumor such as melanoma, head and neck, liver or kidney cancer. Each CDR3 is given with its conserved first and last residue. D genes are given only for firm matches. Clone size is stated in some rows and not others, as once, few, many or a class when expanded.

.	TRBV7-2	TRBJ1-1	.	CASSLALGHTEAFF	TGTGCCAGCAGCTTAGCTTTGGGGCACACTGAAGCTTTCTTT
.	TRBV2	TRBJ1-5	TRBD1	CASSRRRTGGQPQHF	TGTGCCAGCAGTAGACGAAGGACAGGGGGTCAGCCCCAGCATTTT
.	TRBV4-3	TRBJ1-1	.	CASSQGQANTEAFF	TGCGCCAGCAGCCAAGGTCAAGCGAACACTGAAGCTTTCTTT
.	TRBV6-5	TRBJ2-3	TRBD2	CASRVAGAGTDTQYF	TGTGCCAGCAGGGTAGCGGGAGCGGGTACAGATACGCAGTATTTT
few	TRBV28	TRBJ2-7	.	CASSLFGVPGSYEQYF	TGTGCCAGCAGTTTATTTGGGGTCCCCGGCTCCTACGAGCAGTACTTC
.	TRBV28	TRBJ1-1	.	CASRVGVGGRAFF	TGTGCCAGCAGGGTCGGAGTGGGGGGACGAGCTTTCTTT
few	TRBV19	TRBJ1-4	.	CASSNPALTEKLFF	TGTGCCAGTAGTAATCCTGCCTTGACAGAAAAACTGTTTTTT
once	TRBV10-3	TRBJ2-1	.	CAIMTGYNEQFF	TGTGCCATCATGACAGGCTACAATGAGCAGTTCTTC
.	TRBV4-1	TRBJ1-3	.	CASSREDGRLTGNTIYF	TGCGCCAGCAGCCGTGAAGACGGGCGGCTGACAGGAAACACCATATATTTT
once	TRBV30	TRBJ2-7	.	CAWKPGGRGWYEQYF	TGTGCCTGGAAACCCGGGGGCAGGGGATGGTACGAGCAGTACTTC
.	TRBV6-1	TRBJ1-1	TRBD1	CASGTGNMNTEAFF	TGTGCCAGCGGGACAGGGAACATGAACACTGAAGCTTTCTTT
.	TRBV5-1	TRBJ1-1	TRBD1	CASSFTGGILEAFF	TGCGCCAGCAGCTTCACAGGGGGGATCTTAGAAGCTTTCTTT
.	TRBV5-4	TRBJ1-1	.	CASRDRNTEAFF	TGTGCCAGCAGGGACAGGAACACTGAAGCTTTCTTT
.	TRBV18	TRBJ1-5	.	CASSPERGGEGQPQHF	TGTGCCAGCTCACCAGAGAGGGGGGGGGAAGGTCAGCCCCAGCATTTT
.	TRBV25-1	TRBJ1-2	.	CASSVAYGYTF	TGTGCCAGCAGTGTGGCCTATGGCTACACCTTC
.	TRBV30	TRBJ1-2	.	CASSEGAHGYTF	TGTGCCTCCTCCGAAGGGGCACATGGCTACACCTTC
.	TRBV7-2	TRBJ1-4	.	CASSLDRSTNEKLFF	TGTGCCAGCAGCTTAGACCGTTCAACTAATGAAAAACTGTTTTTT
.	TRBV6-1	TRBJ1-2	TRBD1	CASSGRQGPVRNYGYTF	TGTGCCAGTAGTGGCCGACAGGGCCCAGTGAGAAACTATGGCTACACCTTC
.	TRBV5-1	TRBJ1-6	.	CASSLAERAGSDSPLHF	TGCGCCAGCAGCTTGGCCGAGAGGGCAGGGTCGGATTCACCCCTCCACTTT
.	TRBV29-1	TRBJ1-1	.	CSVAGKGNEGTEAFF	TGCAGCGTTGCGGGGAAGGGAAACGAGGGGACTGAAGCTTTCTTT
.	TRBV30	TRBJ1-1	.	CAWSVGLFDSNKAFF	TGTGCCTGGAGTGTAGGGTTGTTCGACAGCAACAAAGCTTTCTTT
.	TRBV6-6	TRBJ1-6	.	CASSWTSSYNSPLHF	TGTGCCAGCAGTTGGACAAGCTCCTATAATTCACCCCTCCACTTT
.	TRBV7-9	TRBJ2-5	.	CASGRFRGTLETQYF	TGTGCCAGCGGTCGATTCAGGGGTACCTTGGAGACCCAGTACTTC
.	TRBV7-3	TRBJ2-1	TRBD2	CASSRWVSSGRGDYNEQFF	TGTGCCAGCAGCCGATGGGTGTCTAGCGGGAGGGGGGACTACAATGAGCAGTTCTTC
.	TRBV5-1	TRBJ1-1	.	CASARGNTEAFF	TGCGCCAGCGCCCGGGGGAACACTGAAGCTTTCTTT
.	TRBV6-5	TRBJ2-7	.	CASSPRQSSYEQYF	TGTGCCAGCAGCCCGAGACAGAGCTCCTACGAGCAGTACTTC
.	TRBV7-2	TRBJ1-5	TRBD1	CASSLGQGANQPQHF	TGTGCCAGCAGCTTAGGACAGGGGGCCAATCAGCCCCAGCATTTT
.	TRBV4-3	TRBJ2-6	TRBD1	CASSQDLTGVNVLTF	TGCGCCAGCAGCCAGGATCTGACAGGGGTCAACGTCCTGACTTTC
.	TRBV19	TRBJ1-1	.	CASSIRGENTEAFF	TGTGCCAGTAGTATTAGGGGGGAGAACACTGAAGCTTTCTTT
.	TRBV6-5	TRBJ2-7	.	CASTRDWGIYEQYF	TGTGCCAGCACCCGGGACTGGGGGATCTACGAGCAGTACTTC
.	TRBV6-5	TRBJ2-3	.	CASSNRRADTQYF	TGTGCCAGCAGCAACAGGAGGGCAGATACGCAGTATTTT
once	TRBV28	TRBJ2-7	.	CASRGLGEQYF	TGTGCCAGCAGAGGGTTGGGAGAGCAGTACTTC
.	TRBV9	TRBJ2-5	.	CASSPFAGQETQYF	TGTGCCAGCAGTCCCTTCGCGGGCCAAGAGACCCAGTACTTC
.	TRBV28	TRBJ2-3	.	CASRPGTSTDTQYF	TGTGCCAGCAGACCCGGGACGAGCACAGATACGCAGTATTTT
.	TRBV30	TRBJ2-5	TRBD2	CAWSVGGGKTQYF	TGTGCCTGGAGTGTTGGCGGGGGAAAGACCCAGTACTTC
few	TRBV15	TRBJ1-3	.	CATSREGRGGNTIYF	TGTGCCACCAGCAGAGAGGGGAGGGGAGGAAACACCATATATTTT
.	TRBV28	TRBJ1-5	.	CASSPGLGGGNQPQHF	TGTGCCAGCAGTCCAGGGTTGGGGGGGGGCAATCAGCCCCAGCATTTT
.	TRBV10-3	TRBJ1-1	TRBD1	CAISVGQGNTEAFF	TGTGCCATCAGTGTAGGACAGGGGAACACTGAAGCTTTCTTT
.	TRBV5-4	TRBJ2-3	TRBD1	CASSLQGAETQYF	TGTGCCAGCAGCTTGCAGGGGGCAGAGACGCAGTATTTT
.	TRBV7-9	TRBJ1-6	.	CASSFSGSYNSPLHF	TGTGCCAGCAGCTTCAGCGGCTCCTATAATTCACCCCTCCACTTT